The 32 T cell receptor beta chains below all came from one sample that was sequenced in a study of shared clonotypes between healthy human individuals. Assay used: immunoSEQ multiplex PCR; TCRdb lists only in-frame clones, some missing. This sample has some 1,100,000 clones, with around 78% found just once. Sequenced: memory CD4+ T cells from PBMCs. The subset denotes: CD45RA-negative fraction. The receptors come from a man between 18 and 29 years old in good health. Some clones in this sample may be carry-over from other donors' samples.

The sample holds many counts of this clone. Other DNA sequences in the sample encode the same CDR3. CDR3 DNA sequence: TGTGCCAGCAGCTTGGACGTCTCTAGCACAGATACGCAGTATTTT. Its protein is CASSLDVSSTDTQYF. V and J are TRBV5-4 and TRBJ2-3; no clear D. There are 15 residues in the CDR3. The germline CDR1 and CDR2 sequences are SGHNT and YYREEE (reference sequence). V dropped 0 bases and J dropped 0 bases, with 8 bases sitting between them.

The rearrangement uses TRBV28 and TRBJ1-2; D gene uncertain. Germline V lookup: CDR1 MDHEN, CDR2 SYDVKM. The CDR3 length is 12 residues. The ends were cut back, 3 bases at V and 8 bases at J, with 10 bases in the middle. The CDR3 region has the DNA TGTGCCAGCAGTTTCCGGGAGGGAGGCTACACCTTC. Translating gives CASSFREGGYTF.

The V and J genes are TRBV14 and TRBJ2-5; D is undetermined. Germline CDR1 is SGHDN and CDR2 is FVKESK. This CDR3 comprises 13 residues. V was cut by 4 bases and J by 5 bases, with 11 bases left in between. DNA for the CDR3: TGTGCCAGCAGCCCTCGACCCCGGGAGACCCAGTACTTC. It specifies CASSPRPRETQYF.

This chain joins TRBV19 and TRBJ1-5; D ambiguous. The CDR3 runs to 12 residues. V was cut by 5 bases and J by 7 bases, with 9 bases left in between. Germline-derived CDR1 and CDR2 are LNHDA and SQIVND (reference sequence). The CDR3 region is CASSGSVQPQHF. The CDR3 nucleotides read TGTGCCAGTAGTGGGTCCGTCCAGCCCCAGCATTTT. The whole variable domain, filled in from reference TRBV19 and TRBJ1-5, reads DGGITQSPKYLFRKEGQNVTLSCEQNLNHDAMYWYRQDPGQGLRLIYYSQIVNDFQKGDIAEGYSVSREKKESFPLTVTSAQKNPTAFYLCASSGSVQPQHFGDGTRLSIL.

The chain combines TRBV27 with TRBJ2-5; D not resolved. This CDR3 contains 16 residues. CDR1 and CDR2 from the germline V gene are MNHEY and SMNVEV (reference sequence). V lost 2 bases to trimming and J lost 1 base, with 14 bases between them. The CDR3 nucleotides read TGTGCCAGCAGTTTAGGCCCCGGCAGAGGCCAAGAGACCCAGTACTTC. Translating gives CASSLGPGRGQETQYF.

This chain connects TRBV2 to TRBJ2-1; TRBD1 matches 9 bases. The CDR3 consists of 15 residues. The V segment lost 6 bases and the J segment 1 base; nucleotides outside the gene matches: 4. In germline, CDR1 is SNHLY, CDR2 FYNNEI. The CDR3 loop reads CASRVGQGSYNEQFF. In DNA, the CDR3 is TGTGCCAGCAGGGTAGGACAGGGGTCCTACAATGAGCAGTTCTTC.

Concerning this clone itself: This sample includes further DNA sequences coding for the same CDR3. The chain combines TRBV7-3 with TRBJ2-3; the match to TRBD1 covers 10 bases. CDR1 and CDR2 from the germline V gene are SGHTA and FQGTGA. CDR3 size: 14 residues. V was pared by 5 bases and J by 4 bases, with 3 bases of the junction left unmatched. CDR3 sequence: CASSPGTGADTQYF. CDR3 nucleotides: TGTGCCAGCAGCCCAGGGACAGGGGCAGATACGCAGTATTTT.

This chain links TRBV29-1 with TRBJ1-2, with D tentatively TRBD1 (6 bases). Germline V gives CDR1 SQVTM, CDR2 ANQGSEA. This CDR3 region has 15 residues. The V end was cut by 0 bases, the J end by 5 bases, with 16 bases between. The CDR3 region has the DNA TGCAGCGTTGAAGATGGAGACAGGCAGGGTTATGGCTACACCTTC. Protein: CSVEDGDRQGYGYTF.

This chain joins TRBV19 and TRBJ2-3; tentative D call: TRBD2 (6 bases). The V gene lost 3 bases and the J gene lost 0 bases, with 10 bases spanning the gap. Germline-derived CDR1 and CDR2 are LNHDA and SQIVND (reference sequence). The CDR3 totals 15 residues. DNA of the CDR3: TGTGCCAGTAGTATCGGCGGGACTAGCACAGATACGCAGTATTTT. Its translation: CASSIGGTSTDTQYF.

Concerning this clone itself: This sample also contains other DNA sequences that code for the same CDR3. The rearrangement uses TRBV5-6 and TRBJ1-2; the D is unclear. In germline, CDR1 is SGHDT, CDR2 YYEEEE. V was cut by 5 bases and J by 3 bases, with 8 bases left in between. This CDR3 spans 12 amino acids. The chain's CDR3 is CASSPGDYGYTF. The CDR3 DNA reads TGTGCCAGCAGTCCGGGCGACTATGGCTACACCTTC.

This clone was seen a handful of times. V and J are TRBV27 and TRBJ2-1; 13 positions match TRBD2. Per germline, CDR1 MNHEY and CDR2 SMNVEV (reference sequence). The CDR3 length is 18 residues. V lost 5 bases and J lost 4; bases outside the gene matches: 11. DNA for the CDR3: TGTGCCAGCAGTCCGTTGGGGTGGGGACTAGCGGGATACAATGAGCAGTTCTTC. Amino acids: CASSPLGWGLAGYNEQFF.

The chain combines TRBV5-6 with TRBJ1-2; 7 bases line up with TRBD1. The CDR3 runs to 15 residues. CDR1 and CDR2 (germline): SGHDT, YYEEEE. V lost 0 bases and J lost 5; bases outside the gene matches: 7. For the CDR3, the DNA is TGTGCCAGCAGCTTGGTCCAGTCAGGGGGGTATGGCTACACCTTC. Protein sequence: CASSLVQSGGYGYTF.

CDR3 DNA sequence: TGTGCCAGCAGCTTAGGGTCGGCCGTCACAGATACGCAGTATTTT. Its translation is CASSLGSAVTDTQYF. The chain uses TRBV11-2 and TRBJ2-3; D remains ambiguous. The germline V and J ends were trimmed by 1 base and 2 bases, with 10 bases remaining between them. Germline V CDR1 and CDR2: SGHAT, FQNNGV. The CDR3 is 15 residues long.

The rearrangement uses TRBV4-1 and TRBJ2-4; D not resolved. Per germline, CDR1 MGHRA and CDR2 YSYEKL. The CDR3 covers 14 residues. V lost 0 bases and J lost 7, with 10 bases in between. The CDR3 sequence is CASSQDHTVNIQYF. CDR3 in DNA: TGCGCCAGCAGCCAAGATCATACGGTGAACATTCAGTACTTC.

V and J are TRBV4-3 and TRBJ2-5, with D perhaps assigned TRBD1 or TRBD2 (5 bases each). Germline values: CDR1 LGHNA, CDR2 YSLEER. This CDR3 has 13 amino acids. Trimming took off 4 bases at V and 4 bases at J, with 10 bases between the two ends. The CDR3 spells CASSPERGETQYF. In DNA form, the CDR3 reads TGCGCCAGCAGCCCGGAGAGGGGAGAGACCCAGTACTTC.

The chain links TRBV11-2 to TRBJ2-5; 7 nucleotides match TRBD1. The ends lost 6 bases at V and 5 bases at J; junction bases unmatched: 18. Germline loops: CDR1 SGHAT, CDR2 FQNNGV. This CDR3 region has 17 residues. The CDR3 reads CASRPITRGQRAETQYF. CDR3 nucleotide sequence: TGTGCCAGCAGACCTATTACCAGGGGACAGCGCGCGGAGACCCAGTACTTC.

This clone was counted once. This chain links TRBV5-8 with TRBJ2-2; the D gene is possibly TRBD1 (6 bases). CDR1 is SGHTS and CDR2 is YDEGEE in the germline V gene. This CDR3 has 15 residues. Deletions cut 4 bases from V and 2 bases from J, with 12 bases between. This chain's CDR3 is CASSRGQINTGELFF. DNA for the CDR3: TGTGCCAGCAGCCGTGGACAGATAAACACCGGGGAGCTGTTTTTT. The complete variable domain, with remaining parts taken from reference TRBV5-8 and TRBJ2-2, reads EAGVTQSPTHLIKTRGQQATLRCSPISGHTSVYWYQQALGLGLQFLLWYDEGEERNRGNFPPRFSGRQFPNYSSELNVNALELEDSALYLCASSRGQINTGELFFGEGSRLTVL.

V is TRBV7-8 and J is TRBJ2-5, with a tentative D call TRBD1 (5 bases). Trimming took 1 base from V and 4 from J, leaving 13 bases between them. Germline V gives CDR1 SGHVS, CDR2 FQNEAQ. The CDR3 runs 15 residues. The CDR3 region is CASSLVLAGSETQYF. The CDR3, as DNA: TGTGCCAGCAGCTTAGTCCTGGCAGGGTCAGAGACCCAGTACTTC.

CDR3 sequence (DNA): TGTGCCAGCAGCAGCCGGGACTTCCAAGAGACCCAGTACTTC. The encoded protein is CASSSRDFQETQYF. The chain links TRBV5-4 to TRBJ2-5; a weak D match, TRBD2 (6 bases). Germline V gene data show CDR1 as SGHNT and CDR2 as YYREEE (reference sequence). The CDR3 spans 14 residues. Trimming removed 4 bases from V and 1 base from J, with 11 bases in between.

This clone appeared once. The chain employs TRBV5-1 and TRBJ2-3; D not resolved. This CDR3 is built from 15 residues. Trimming took 1 base from V and 2 from J, leaving 11 bases between them. CDR1 is SGHRS and CDR2 is YFSETQ in the germline V gene. DNA of the CDR3: TGCGCCAGCAGCTTGATGGCGGCAACCACAGATACGCAGTATTTT. It specifies CASSLMAATTDTQYF.

The rearrangement uses TRBV5-1 and TRBJ1-1; tentative D call: TRBD1 (6 bases). In germline, CDR1 is SGHRS, CDR2 YFSETQ. The CDR3 consists of 15 residues. V was cut by 1 base and J by 4 bases, with 14 bases left in between. The CDR3 DNA reads as TGCGCCAGCAGCTTGTCGGGGGGGCAGCGCACTGAAGCTTTCTTT. It specifies CASSLSGGQRTEAFF.

The chain combines TRBV7-3 with TRBJ2-7; no firm D call. Germline V gene lookup returns CDR1 SGHTA and CDR2 FQGTGA. V shed 0 bases and J shed 9 bases, with 21 bases lying between them. The length of the CDR3 is 16 residues. CDR3: CASSLTPNSDIRAQYF. In DNA, the CDR3 is TGTGCCAGCAGCTTAACCCCGAACAGTGATATACGAGCGCAGTACTTC.

J is TRBJ2-7 and V is TRBV5-8; 13 bases map to TRBD2. Germline trimming cut 3 bases from V and 7 bases from J; bases unmatched to any gene: 7. Per germline, CDR1 SGHTS and CDR2 YDEGEE. The length of the CDR3 is 15 residues. DNA for the CDR3: TGTGCCAGCAGCTGGGGGACTAGCGGGATGGGTGAGCAGTACTTC. The encoded protein is CASSWGTSGMGEQYF.

This sequence joins TRBV29-1 and TRBJ2-1; D uncertain. The CDR3 covers 14 residues. The germline V gene has CDR1 SQVTM and CDR2 ANQGSEA. The V gene lost 3 bases and the J gene lost 4 bases, with 13 bases spanning the gap. The CDR3 coding sequence is TGCAGCGTTGACCTGAGAACTGATTACAATGAGCAGTTCTTC. Encoded protein: CSVDLRTDYNEQFF.

The rearrangement joins TRBV19 to TRBJ2-6, with 10 bases that match TRBD2. Germline V CDR1 and CDR2: LNHDA, SQIVND (reference sequence). The CDR3 has 19 residues. V lost 3 bases to trimming and J lost 0 bases; unmatched junction nucleotides: 8. CDR3 in amino acids: CASSILQLAGNSGANVLTF. Here the CDR3 DNA reads TGTGCCAGTAGTATCCTGCAACTAGCGGGGAACTCTGGGGCCAACGTCCTGACTTTC. Full variable domain (outside the CDR3, taken from reference TRBV19 and TRBJ2-6): DGGITQSPKYLFRKEGQNVTLSCEQNLNHDAMYWYRQDPGQGLRLIYYSQIVNDFQKGDIAEGYSVSREKKESFPLTVTSAQKNPTAFYLCASSILQLAGNSGANVLTFGAGSRLTVL.

This chain uses TRBV28 with TRBJ1-5; 9 bases line up with TRBD1. This CDR3 is 14 amino acids long. J gave up 6 bases and V 6 bases, and 6 bases lay outside the gene matches. Germline V gene data show CDR1 as MDHEN and CDR2 as SYDVKM. CDR3 residues: CASRPTGGSQPQHF. CDR3 DNA sequence: TGTGCCAGCAGGCCTACAGGGGGCAGTCAGCCCCAGCATTTT.

The chain joins TRBV5-1 to TRBJ2-1; unclear D gene. Trimming took off 3 bases at V and 8 bases at J, with 18 bases between the two ends. From germline, CDR1 is SGHRS and CDR2 YFSETQ. The CDR3 totals 15 residues. The CDR3 coding sequence is TGCGCCAGCAGCTCCGGGTCTGGGGTAGGAGATGAGCAGTTCTTC. This translates into CASSSGSGVGDEQFF.

Only one count was recorded for this clone. The sample contains more than one DNA sequence encoding this CDR3. This sequence joins TRBV30 and TRBJ2-5; TRBD1 matches at 7 bases. The V and J ends lost 2 bases and 5 bases, in that order; junction bases with no gene match: 2. The germline V gene has CDR1 GTSNPN and CDR2 SVGIG (reference sequence). The CDR3 has 12 residues. CDR3 coding DNA: TGTGCCTGGAGTACCAGGGGGGAGACCCAGTACTTC. Amino acids: CAWSTRGETQYF.

The CDR3 loop reads CASSGGGLAWGNEQFF. DNA for the CDR3: TGCGCCAGCAGCGGCGGAGGGCTAGCCTGGGGCAATGAGCAGTTCTTC. The chain links TRBV5-1 to TRBJ2-1, with a possible D match to TRBD2 (6 bases). This CDR3 has 16 residues. The V gene lost 4 bases and the J gene lost 6 bases, with 20 bases spanning the gap. CDR1 and CDR2 (germline): SGHRS, YFSETQ.

Ten or more counts support this clone. V gene TRBV5-4 combines with J gene TRBJ2-1; 10 bases align to TRBD2. This CDR3 has 17 amino acids. The junction had 8 bases not matched to a gene; V was cut back by 4 bases and J by 1 base. Looked up from germline, CDR1 is SGHNT and CDR2 is YYREEE (reference sequence). The CDR3 is CASSLGTSASSYNEQFF. CDR3 in DNA: TGTGCCAGCAGCCTCGGGACTAGCGCGAGTTCCTACAATGAGCAGTTCTTC. Together with reference TRBV5-4 and TRBJ2-1, the CDR3 gives the full variable domain: ETGVTQSPTHLIKTRGQQVTLRCSSQSGHNTVSWYQQALGQGPQFIFQYYREEENGRGNFPPRFSGLQFPNYSSELNVNALELDDSALYLCASSLGTSASSYNEQFFGPGTRLTVL.

V is TRBV5-5 and J is TRBJ2-1; 8 bases are shared with TRBD2. Germline CDR1 is SGHKS and CDR2 is YYEKEE (reference sequence). The CDR3 is made up of 15 amino acids. The trim removed 5 bases at V and 3 bases at J, leaving 7 bases unmatched. Here the CDR3 reads CASRSSGSDYNEQFF. The CDR3 DNA sequence: TGTGCCAGCAGGTCAAGCGGGAGTGACTACAATGAGCAGTTCTTC.

This clone occurred a few times. The CDR3 nucleotides are TGTGCCAGCACCACACGACCCGGGACATTCCCCCACGAGCAGTACTTC. This encodes CASTTRPGTFPHEQYF. J is TRBJ2-7 and V is TRBV11-2, with TRBD1 as a possible D gene (6 bases). Germline V CDR1 and CDR2: SGHAT, FQNNGV. This CDR3 contains 16 residues. V lost 7 bases to trimming and J lost 5 bases, with 24 bases between them.